Listed below are T cell receptor beta chains from one sample, sequenced in a study of cytomegalovirus exposure and HLA in healthy donors. Here immunoSEQ multiplex PCR was the method, and the copy in TCRdb shows in-frame clones only, minus some. Of some 150,000 clones detected, 85% to 90% appear once; the ten largest clones hold roughly 5%. Sequencing was done on a sample of PBMCs. The receptors were sampled from a woman younger than 45 in good health and CMV-seronegative. Both conserved end residues are part of each CDR3. Clone size is shown for a subset of rows, as once, few, many or a class of expanded clone.

>TRBV5-1|once|TRBJ1-2
CASSLDTGAGGYTF
>TRBV5-1|.|TRBJ2-5
CASSLGRYQETQYF
>TRBV2|.|TRBJ2-7
CASSNYEQYF
>TRBV13|.|TRBJ2-1
CASSRRTTNEQFF
>TRBV10-3|.|TRBJ2-2
CAISRRSVELFF
>TRBV9|.|TRBJ1-3
CASSVAGITGNTIYF
>TRBV5-5|.|TRBJ1-5
CASSLYGLSNQPQHF
>TRBV2|.|TRBJ2-1
CASRVSGYNEQFF
>TRBV2|.|TRBJ1-5
CASRTIRGGHRPQHF
>TRBV28|.|TRBJ1-5
CASSLGTGGISNQPQHF
>TRBV11-2|.|TRBJ1-5
CASSGGQGFDQPQHF
>TRBV13|.|TRBJ1-1
CASSFQGSEAFF
>TRBV28|.|TRBJ1-1
CASSFFAGQGARGTEAFF
>TRBV28|.|TRBJ1-1
CASSLSGGAFTEAFF
>TRBV11-2|once|TRBJ2-5
CASNLIGGRTETQYF
>TRBV15|.|TRBJ2-1
CATSRGLPAGNEQFF
>TRBV6-5|.|TRBJ1-1
CASSLNRDRWGTEAFF
>TRBV29-1|.|TRBJ2-3
CSATKRGAPTDTQYF
>TRBV11-2|.|TRBJ2-5
CASSLDGAETQYF
>TRBV30|.|TRBJ2-1
CAWTWTSGGNEQFF
>TRBV7-9|.|TRBJ2-3
CASSLGERRGDTQYF
>TRBV4-1|once|TRBJ2-1
CASSHTQMSYNEQFF
>TRBV14|.|TRBJ1-1
CASSRRRNTEAFF
>TRBV4-1|.|TRBJ1-1
CASSHPRDHLGKSTEAFF
>TRBV6-5|.|TRBJ2-7
CASSPGGLAFDEQYF
>TRBV11-2|.|TRBJ1-2
CASSLAGDRGYTF
>TRBV6-1|few|TRBJ1-1
CASSPTGVDTEAFF
>TRBV7-8|.|TRBJ2-3
CASTPDRVHRDTQYF
>TRBV2|.|TRBJ1-3
CASTGQGLGTIYF
>TRBV4-1|few|TRBJ1-6
CASSQGASPLHF
>TRBV28|.|TRBJ1-4
CATRDSTNEKLFF